This TCR beta chain was sequenced in a study of OX40 agonist ivuxolimab in advanced cancers. Overall study: Cancers in dose escalation were hepatocellular, melanoma, renal cell and head and neck. With a range of about 20 to 79, age averaged 60 years, and about 82% were male.

Looked up from germline, CDR1 is SGHDT and CDR2 is YYEEEE. The CDR3 extends over 14 amino acids. Trimming took 0 bases from V and 5 from J, leaving 11 bases between them. The method was immunoSEQ multiplex PCR; TCRdb's version includes in-frame clones alone and lacks a portion of them. In the table there are approximately 70,000 clones, 85% of which are singletons. This material consisted of CD4+ or CD8+ T cells sorted from blood, taken in a trial of the OX40 agonist ivuxolimab. The clonotype was recovered from an adult with an advanced solid tumor such as melanoma, head and neck, liver or kidney cancer. V usage is TRBV5-6 and J usage is TRBJ1-2, with a weak D call TRBD1 (6 bases). This CDR3 reads CASSLGTVIYGYTF. As DNA, the CDR3 is TGTGCCAGCAGCTTGGGGACAGTCATTTATGGCTACACCTTC.